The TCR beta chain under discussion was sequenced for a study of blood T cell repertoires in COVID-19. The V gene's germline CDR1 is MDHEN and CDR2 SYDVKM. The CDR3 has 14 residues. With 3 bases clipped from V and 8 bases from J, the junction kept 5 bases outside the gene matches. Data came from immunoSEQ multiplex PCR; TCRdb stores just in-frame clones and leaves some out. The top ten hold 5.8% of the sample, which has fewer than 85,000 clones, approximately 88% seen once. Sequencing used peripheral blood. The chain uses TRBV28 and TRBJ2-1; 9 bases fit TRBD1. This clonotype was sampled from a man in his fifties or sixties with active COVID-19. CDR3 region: CASSFSTGGYEQFF. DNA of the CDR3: TGTGCCAGCAGTTTTTCGACAGGGGGATATGAGCAGTTCTTC.